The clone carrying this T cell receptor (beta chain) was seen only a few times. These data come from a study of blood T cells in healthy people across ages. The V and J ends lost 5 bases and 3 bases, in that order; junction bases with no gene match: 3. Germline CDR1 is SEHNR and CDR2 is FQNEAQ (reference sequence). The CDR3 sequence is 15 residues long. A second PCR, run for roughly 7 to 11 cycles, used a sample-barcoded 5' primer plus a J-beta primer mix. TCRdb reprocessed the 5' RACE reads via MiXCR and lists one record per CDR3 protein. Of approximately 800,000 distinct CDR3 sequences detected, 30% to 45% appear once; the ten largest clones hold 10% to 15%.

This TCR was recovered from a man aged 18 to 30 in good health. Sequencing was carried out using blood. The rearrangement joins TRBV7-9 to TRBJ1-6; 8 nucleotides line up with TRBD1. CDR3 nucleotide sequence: TGTGCCAGCAGCGCAGGGGGCCTCTATAATTCACCCCTCCACTTT. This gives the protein CASSAGGLYNSPLHF.